This record looks at one T cell receptor beta chain sequence and its context. Its recognized antigen is unknown. Base qualities were left out, and no much larger clone turns up one base away. This specimen comes from a study of blood T cell repertoires in COVID-19 (dated by TCRdb to 2018 to 2021). Background for the entire study: Samples covering the acute and convalescent phases of COVID-19 were provided by collaborators in the United States, Italy and Spain. HLA class I and class II types, where available, came from metadata supplied by the sample provider rather than from assay-based typing. The repertoires were released in a freely available public database meant as a resource for research on the immune response to SARS-CoV-2. Sample metadata almost always included a de-identified subject ID, COVID-19 status, age in years and sex. The prospective study material was composed of cDNA or gDNA derived from T cells, B-cell-depleted T cells, or PBMCs. The dataset comprised deeply sampled blood TCRbeta repertoires from subjects exposed to, actively infected with, or recovered from COVID-19. The samples were drawn from two sources: the first 160 participants of the ongoing ImmuneRACE study, and 1,200 or so subjects contributed by 6 global collaborators.

V loses 6 bases at its end and J loses 3 bases; junction bases beyond the gene matches: 1. CDR1 and CDR2 were assigned from the germline V gene (reference sequence) as SEHNR and FQNEAQ. From the cysteine up to the phenylalanine, the CDR3 has a length of 12 residues. Of all the DNA, just the CDR3 is kept, 36 bases in frame from base 1. The immunoSEQ Assay, a bias-controlled multiplex PCR, was used to amplify TCRbeta CDR3 regions from genomic DNA. The study's processing was this. Nucleated cell counts per sample were estimated from amplification of reference gene primers within the assay. To quantify the absolute abundance of each unique TCRbeta CDR3 rearrangement, sequence reads were collapsed and filtered. For each sample, productive Simpson clonality was calculated by taking the square root of Simpson's diversity index across productive rearrangements. The clones in this table, taken by TCRdb from immuneACCESS, are in-frame only. Not every clone is retained; where verified, under half of the shortfall comes from an unresolved V gene, and the cause of the rest is unknown. V and J calls and clone size follow that table, whereas D and trimming were derived from the DNA. Counted in this sample were 150,000 to 200,000 clones; 75% to 90% of them appeared once. The ten largest account for about 0.77% of the sample.

Participants in the prospective study were enrolled through a virtual design, were aged roughly 18 to 90 years, and lived in 20 to 30 United States geographic areas. In the prospective study, cohorts were assigned on the basis of participant-reported clinical history obtained from a screening survey and a study questionnaire. Recovered participants in ImmuneRACE Cohort 3 were defined as having two consecutive negative NP/OP PCR tests, clearance from a healthcare professional, or resolution of symptoms. In the prospective study, mobile phlebotomists collected whole blood, serum and a nasopharyngeal or oropharyngeal swab from each participant. Prospective study participants could optionally give additional blood draws and questionnaires over a 2-month period. Before DNA extraction, blood samples from the prospective study were shipped at room temperature or frozen. Results and caveats for the whole study, not just this receptor: How much clinical and demographic metadata was included differed by source and by participant, and the metadata was provided uncurated.

Sample: PBMCs or T cells enriched from blood (not recorded which). The TCR comes from a woman aged 18-29 years who had recovered from COVID-19. This receptor chain uses TRBV7-9 and TRBJ1-2; 7 nucleotides in the junction match TRBD1. The nucleotide sequence reads as follows: TGTGCCAGCAGGGGGACAGACTATGGCTACACCTTC. It codes for CASRGTDYGYTF. The full variable domain, completed from the reference TRBV7-9 and TRBJ1-2 proteins outside the CDR3, reads DTGVSQNPRHKITKRGQNVTFRCDPISEHNRLYWYRQTLGQGPEFLTYFQNEAQLEKSRLLSDRFSAERPKGSFSTLEIQRTEQGDSAMYLCASRGTDYGYTFGSGTRLTVV.